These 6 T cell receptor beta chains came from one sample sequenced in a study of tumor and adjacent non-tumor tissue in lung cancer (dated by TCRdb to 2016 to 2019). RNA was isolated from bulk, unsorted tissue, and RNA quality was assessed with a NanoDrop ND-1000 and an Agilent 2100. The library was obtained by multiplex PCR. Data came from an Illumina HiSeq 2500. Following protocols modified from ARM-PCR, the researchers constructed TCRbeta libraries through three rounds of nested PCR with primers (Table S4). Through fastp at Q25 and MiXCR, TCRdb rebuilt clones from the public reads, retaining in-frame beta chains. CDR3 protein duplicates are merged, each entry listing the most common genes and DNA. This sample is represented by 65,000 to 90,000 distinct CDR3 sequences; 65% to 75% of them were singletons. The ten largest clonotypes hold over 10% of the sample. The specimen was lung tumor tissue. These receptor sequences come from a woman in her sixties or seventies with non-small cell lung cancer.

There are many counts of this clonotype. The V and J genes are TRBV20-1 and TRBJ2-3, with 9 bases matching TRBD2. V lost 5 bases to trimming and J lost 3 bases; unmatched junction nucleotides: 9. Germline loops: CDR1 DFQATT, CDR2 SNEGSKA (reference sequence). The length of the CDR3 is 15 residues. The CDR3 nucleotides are TGCAGTGCTGAGGGGGGACTAGCCAGGACAGATACGCAGTATTTT. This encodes CSAEGGLARTDTQYF.

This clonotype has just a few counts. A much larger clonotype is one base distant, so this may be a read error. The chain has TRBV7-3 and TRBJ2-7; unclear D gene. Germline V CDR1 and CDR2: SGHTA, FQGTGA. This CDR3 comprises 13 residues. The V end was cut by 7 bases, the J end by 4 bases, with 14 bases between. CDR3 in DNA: TGTGCCAGCAACCTGGCCCCGGAATACGAGCAGTACTTC. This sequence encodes CASNLAPEYEQYF.

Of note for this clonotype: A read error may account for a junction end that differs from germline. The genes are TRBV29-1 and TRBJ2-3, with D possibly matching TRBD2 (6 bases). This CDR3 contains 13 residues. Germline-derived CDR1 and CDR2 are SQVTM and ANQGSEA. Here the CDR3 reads CSVDSGGGDTQYF. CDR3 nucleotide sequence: TGTAGCGTTGATAGCGGTGGGGGGGATACGCAGTATTTT.

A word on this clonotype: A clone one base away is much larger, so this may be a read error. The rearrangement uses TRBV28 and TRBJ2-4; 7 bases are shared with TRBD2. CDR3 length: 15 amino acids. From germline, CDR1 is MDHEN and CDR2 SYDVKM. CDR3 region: CASSSSRLAKNIQCF. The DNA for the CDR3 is TGTGCCAGCAGTTCTAGCAGACTAGCCAAAAACATTCAGTGCTTC.

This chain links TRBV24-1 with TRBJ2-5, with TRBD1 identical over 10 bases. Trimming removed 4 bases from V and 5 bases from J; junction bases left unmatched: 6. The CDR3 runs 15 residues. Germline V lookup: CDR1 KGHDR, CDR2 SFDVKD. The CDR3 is CATSEPTGGPETQYF. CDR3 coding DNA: TGTGCCACCAGTGAACCGACAGGGGGCCCGGAGACCCAGTACTTC.

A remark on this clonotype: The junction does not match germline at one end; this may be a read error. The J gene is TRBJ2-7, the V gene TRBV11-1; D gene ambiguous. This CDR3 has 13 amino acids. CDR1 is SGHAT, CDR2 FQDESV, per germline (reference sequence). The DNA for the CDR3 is TGTGCCAGTAGCTTAGCAGGCGACTTCGCGAAGTTCTTC. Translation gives CASSLAGDFAKFF.